This TCR beta chain stems from a study of T-cell memory formation after mild COVID-19. Overall study context: TCR clusters showed largely donor specificity.

Study findings and constraints: Day 15 to 85 contractors were CD4/CD8 balanced; later expanders leaned CD4+. Contracting CD8+ clones were enriched in EMRA, CD4+ mainly in CM and EM.

With regard to this clonotype: Its antigen is not known.

Germline-derived CDR1 and CDR2 are KGHSH and LQKENI. The V gene lost 2 bases and the J gene lost 3 bases, with 10 bases spanning the gap. This CDR3 is 15 amino acids long. Each CDR3 protein gets one entry after TCRdb re-called the 5' RACE reads with MiXCR. The sample consists of hundreds of thousands of distinct CDR3 sequences, more than 15% of them appearing once. V and J are TRBV18 and TRBJ1-4; TRBD1 is a possible D gene (6 bases). The sequence was obtained from an adult woman who had mild COVID-19 (a few samples of this study predate the infection). Cell type and time point are not known. The specimen sequenced was PBMCs or a T cell subset sorted from them (not recorded which). The CDR3 region has the DNA TGTGCCAGCTCACCAGGAGGGGGAGCTAATGAAAAACTGTTTTTT. It yields the protein CASSPGGGANEKLFF.